This T cell receptor beta chain was observed in a study of blood T cell repertoires in COVID-19. As handled by the study authors: Nucleated cell counts were estimated from reference gene primer amplification. Clones were read by immunoSEQ multiplex PCR, and TCRdb kept only the in-frame ones, dropping some. From that table come the V and J calls and clone size; the DNA was used to work out D and trimming. The sample records around 300,000 clones, approximately 92% being singletons. The age range of participants was about 18 to 90 years, with residence in 20 to 25 US areas. The recovered donors of Cohort 3 showed two negative PCRs, clearance, or symptom resolution. This CDR3 region has 17 residues. V dropped 3 bases and J dropped 5; count of bases not matched to a gene: 11. Germline V gives CDR1 SGHAT, CDR2 FQNNGV.

The chain uses TRBV11-2 and TRBJ2-5, with 11 bases aligning to TRBD1. The source is a woman under 30 who had recovered from COVID-19. Sequencing was performed on PBMCs or T cells enriched from blood (not recorded which). Written as DNA, the CDR3 is TGTGCCAGCAGCTTGAACTATAGGACAGGGGGCCGGGAGACCCAGTACTTC. Protein: CASSLNYRTGGRETQYF.